The 14 T cell receptor beta chains reported below all come from one sample, sequenced in a study of T cells in Graves' hyperthyroidism and ophthalmopathy. RNA transcripts gave rise to amplified TCR beta CDR3 regions. RT-PCR in the first round (using the HTBI primer set) targeted the TCR CDR3. TCRdb re-called the multiplex PCR reads through MiXCR, storing one row per CDR3 protein. The repertoire holds about 720,000 distinct CDR3 sequences, about 15% seen once, with under 9.5% in the top ten. The sequenced sample consisted of blood. Receptors were obtained from a man aged 18 to 30 with Graves' hyperthyroidism.

This clonotype has more than one count but fewer than ten. The genes are TRBV19 and TRBJ2-7, with 10 bases fitting TRBD2. Germline CDR1 is LNHDA and CDR2 is SQIVND (reference sequence). V dropped 0 bases and J dropped 6; count of bases not matched to a gene: 5. The CDR3 runs 15 residues. The CDR3 is CASSIDLAGATEQYF. The CDR3 nucleotides are TGTGCCAGTAGTATAGATCTAGCGGGAGCTACCGAGCAGTACTTC.

This clonotype occurred a few times. The genes are TRBV6-1 and TRBJ2-4; D might be TRBD1 (6 bases). The germline V gene has CDR1 MNHNS and CDR2 SASEGT. The V end lost 6 bases, the J end lost 6 bases, and 21 bases lay between the germline ends. The CDR3 contains 16 residues. In nucleotides, the CDR3 is TGTGCCAGCAGAGTAGAGACCGGGACAACCAGAAACATTCAGTACTTC. This sequence encodes CASRVETGTTRNIQYF.

This clonotype has ten or more counts. The rearrangement joins TRBV28 to TRBJ2-5, with 10 bases matching TRBD2. The CDR3 is made up of 16 amino acids. After removal of 6 bases from V and 0 bases from J, the junction contained 7 bases not matched to a gene. Germline CDR1 MDHEN, CDR2 SYDVKM. The CDR3 spells CASRDPGLAYQETQYF. The CDR3 nucleotides are TGTGCCAGCAGAGATCCGGGACTAGCGTACCAAGAGACCCAGTACTTC.

This clonotype was recorded at least ten times. V gene TRBV2 combines with J gene TRBJ2-4; TRBD1 aligns across 8 bases. CDR1 and CDR2 from the germline V gene are SNHLY and FYNNEI. This CDR3 spans 18 amino acids. Trimming at V came to 7 bases and at J to 0 bases, leaving 14 bases not matched to a gene. The CDR3 DNA follows: TGTGCCAGCAAGCGACAGGGGCCTCTACATCAAGCCAAAAACATTCAGTACTTC. Translating it yields CASKRQGPLHQAKNIQYF. The whole variable domain, remainder taken from reference TRBV2 and TRBJ2-4, is EPEVTQTPSHQVTQMGQEVILRCVPISNHLYFYWYRQILGQKVEFLVSFYNNEISEKSEIFDDQFSVERPDGSNFTLKIRSTKLEDSAMYFCASKRQGPLHQAKNIQYFGAGTRLSVL.

This clonotype appeared once. A much larger clone is a single base away; this may be a read error. V gene TRBV12-3 or TRBV12-4 combines with J gene TRBJ1-4; D gene uncertain. The CDR3 consists of 14 residues. Here the CDR3 DNA reads TGTGCCGGCAGTTTAAATGGGGAGAATGAAAAACTGTTTTTT. Its protein product is CAGSLNGENEKLFF.

On this clonotype itself: A read error is possible here, since a much larger clone lies one base away. The V call is TRBV12-3 or TRBV12-4, the J call TRBJ2-3; a possible D gene is TRBD1 (5 bases). The CDR3 loop spans 13 amino acids. Trimming took 11 bases from V and 1 from J, leaving 13 bases between them. CDR3 nucleotide sequence: TGTGCCGGCAATTCACAGGGCACAGATACGCAGTATTTT. This translates into CAGNSQGTDTQYF.

This clonotype was counted at least ten times. This chain connects TRBV20-1 to TRBJ2-3, with 10 bases lining up with TRBD1. Losses at the gene ends were 6 bases for V and 4 bases for J; bases not matched to a gene: 10. The CDR3 runs to 15 residues. Germline assignment: CDR1 DFQATT and CDR2 SNEGSKA (reference sequence). CDR3 coding DNA: TGCAGTGCCACCACCGGGACAGGGGTCTCAGATACGCAGTATTTT. Encoded protein: CSATTGTGVSDTQYF.

This clonotype was counted only a few times. The chain has TRBV5-8 and TRBJ2-1; 8 bases map to TRBD2. The length of the CDR3 is 16 residues. Looked up from germline, CDR1 is SGHTS and CDR2 is YDEGEE. J gave up 1 base and V 2 bases, and 5 bases lay outside the gene matches. CDR3 in amino acids: CASSFAGGISYNEQFF. CDR3 nucleotides: TGTGCCAGCAGCTTCGCGGGGGGCATATCCTACAATGAGCAGTTCTTC.

This clonotype was found many times. The chain uses TRBV27 and TRBJ2-1, with 11 bases identical to TRBD1. The germline CDR1 and CDR2 sequences are MNHEY and SMNVEV (reference sequence). The trim removed 3 bases at V and 7 bases at J, leaving 5 bases unmatched. The CDR3 length is 15 residues. CDR3 amino acids: CASSFLGQGENEQFF. The CDR3 DNA follows: TGTGCCAGCAGTTTTTTGGGACAGGGGGAAAATGAGCAGTTCTTC.

This chain links TRBV6-6 with TRBJ1-1; D is ambiguous. V was cut by 0 bases and J by 4 bases, with 12 bases left in between. This CDR3 is 15 amino acids long. CDR1 is MNHNY and CDR2 is SVGAGI in the germline V gene (reference sequence). The CDR3 DNA follows: TGTGCCAGCAGTTACTCGAATCTCTTGAGCACTGAAGCTTTCTTT. Translating gives CASSYSNLLSTEAFF.

In this sample, this clonotype turned up a few times. This chain uses TRBV27 with TRBJ2-3; TRBD1 matches at 8 bases. Germline V lookup: CDR1 MNHEY, CDR2 SMNVEV (reference sequence). The CDR3 sequence is 14 residues long. Trimming cost V 6 bases and J 6 bases; bases outside gene matches: 8. The CDR3 nucleotides read TGTGCCAGCAGCCTCAGGGGGCAGGGGGATACGCAGTATTTT. This gives the protein CASSLRGQGDTQYF.

This chain links TRBV19 with TRBJ1-1; D may be TRBD1 (5 bases). CDR1 and CDR2 (germline): LNHDA, SQIVND (reference sequence). The CDR3 runs 16 residues. V lost 4 bases to trimming and J lost 0 bases, with 15 bases between them. CDR3 amino acids: CASSSHRRGLNTEAFF. CDR3 sequence (DNA): TGTGCCAGTAGTAGTCACCGTCGGGGCCTGAACACTGAAGCTTTCTTT.

This clonotype was counted at least ten times. The chain has TRBV28 and TRBJ1-5; possible D gene TRBD1, 6 bases. The CDR3 runs 16 residues. The V gene lost 5 bases and the J gene lost 5 bases, with 19 bases spanning the gap. The germline CDR1 and CDR2 sequences are MDHEN and SYDVKM. CDR3 DNA: TGTGCCAGCAGTCGACTGAGTGGGGGGGGCGATCAGCCCCAGCATTTT. Translating gives CASSRLSGGGDQPQHF.

This clonotype occurred many times. In DNA form, the CDR3 reads TGTGCCAGCAGTCCCCTCTCCGGTTCACCCCTCCACTTT. It specifies CASSPLSGSPLHF. V usage is TRBV27 and J usage is TRBJ1-6; D gene unclear. The CDR3 is 13 residues long. The germline V and J ends were trimmed by 5 bases and 9 bases, with 11 bases remaining between them. Germline V gives CDR1 MNHEY, CDR2 SMNVEV (reference sequence).